Below, 10 T cell receptor beta chains from the same sample are listed, as sequenced in a study of blood T cells in healthy people across ages (dated by TCRdb to 2013 to 2016). Libraries were constructed by 5' RACE. Sequencing took place on an Illumina HiSeq 2500. A second PCR of roughly 7 to 11 cycles was performed with a sample-barcoded 5' primer and a J-beta primer mix. TCRdb itself trimmed the public reads at Q25 with fastp, ran MiXCR and retained productive beta chains. Each CDR3 protein gets just one entry, which takes the most common genes and DNA from the rows behind it. In this sample the table shows 650,000 to 800,000 distinct CDR3 sequences, approximately 48% of which occur a single time. Around 21% of the sample rests with the top ten. The source material was blood. The receptors were gathered from a man aged 55 to 70 in good health.

J is TRBJ1-2 and V is TRBV2; the match to TRBD1 covers 7 bases. The length of the CDR3 is 14 residues. The V and J ends lost 11 bases and 0 bases, in that order; junction bases with no gene match: 9. Looked up from germline, CDR1 is SNHLY and CDR2 is FYNNEI. This CDR3 reads CARTGTESNYGYTF. The CDR3 DNA is TGTGCCCGCACCGGGACAGAGTCTAACTATGGCTACACCTTC.

This rearrangement joins TRBV7-2 to TRBJ1-1, with TRBD1 as a possible D gene (5 bases). The V end lost 6 bases, the J end lost 1 base, and 9 bases lay between the germline ends. The CDR3 consists of 13 residues. CDR1 is SGHTA, CDR2 FQGNSA, per germline. The CDR3 loop reads CASSFGANTEAFF. CDR3 in DNA: TGTGCCAGCAGTTTCGGGGCGAACACTGAAGCTTTCTTT.

This clonotype was picked up many times. The chain carries TRBV7-2 and TRBJ2-5, with 12 bases identical to TRBD1. Losses at the gene ends were 5 bases for V and 4 bases for J; bases not matched to a gene: 8. Germline-derived CDR1 and CDR2 are SGHTA and FQGNSA. The length of the CDR3 is 16 residues. The chain's CDR3 is CASSRYGTGGLETQYF. The CDR3 coding sequence is TGTGCCAGCAGCAGATACGGGACAGGGGGCTTAGAGACCCAGTACTTC.

This chain connects TRBV7-9 to TRBJ2-3; a weak D match, TRBD1 (6 bases). V lost 2 bases, J lost 7 bases, and 10 bases lay in between. Germline values: CDR1 SEHNR, CDR2 FQNEAQ (reference sequence). The CDR3 is made up of 13 amino acids. The CDR3 sequence is CASSLLTGYTQYF. The CDR3 coding sequence is TGTGCCAGCAGCTTACTAACAGGGTATACGCAGTATTTT.

This clonotype showed up just a few times. The chain is built from TRBV14 and TRBJ2-7; no definite D call. The germline V and J ends were trimmed by 2 bases and 7 bases, with 15 bases remaining between them. CDR1 is SGHDN, CDR2 FVKESK, per germline. The CDR3 is 14 amino acids. CDR3 region: CASSQSQIRGEQYF. The CDR3 region has the DNA TGTGCCAGCAGCCAAAGCCAGATCCGTGGGGAGCAGTACTTC.

This chain joins TRBV28 and TRBJ2-3; 10 nucleotides agree with TRBD2. V shed 6 bases, J shed 2 bases, and the junction held 8 bases outside the gene matches. There are 16 residues in the CDR3. Looked up from germline, CDR1 is MDHEN and CDR2 is SYDVKM. In DNA form, the CDR3 reads TGTGCCAGCAGCTATGTAGCGGGGGGTTTCACAGATACGCAGTATTTT. It codes for CASSYVAGGFTDTQYF.

The chain uses TRBV6-2 or TRBV6-3 and TRBJ2-1; D remains ambiguous. The DNA matches TRBJ2-7 better at its end, which makes the J call doubtful. The CDR3 runs to 15 residues. Germline assignment: CDR1 MNHEY and CDR2 SVGEGT. Written as DNA, the CDR3 is TGTGCCAGCAGTTACGGACCAGGTAGATTCAATGAGCAGTACTTC. It is translated as CASSYGPGRFNEQYF.

V and J are TRBV12-3 or TRBV12-4 and TRBJ1-1, with 8 nucleotides matching TRBD1. With V trimmed by 7 bases and J by 7 bases, 17 bases remained unmatched. The CDR3 covers 16 residues. This CDR3 is CASTLLPSGGRCEAFF. CDR3 DNA: TGTGCCAGCACCCTCCTACCGTCAGGGGGCAGATGTGAAGCTTTCTTT.

The genes are TRBV20-1 and TRBJ1-2; D gene uncertain. Trimming pared 0 bases from V and 6 bases from J, leaving 20 bases between. CDR1 and CDR2 (germline): DFQATT, SNEGSKA (reference sequence). The CDR3 loop spans 16 amino acids. In DNA, the CDR3 is TGCAGTGCTAGAGATGAGAGGGCTGAATATACTCATGGCTACACCTTC. It yields the protein CSARDERAEYTHGYTF.

This clonotype was picked up one time. The chain carries TRBV14 and TRBJ2-2; TRBD1 is a possible D gene (6 bases). The CDR3 sequence is 15 residues long. V lost 8 bases and J lost 2, with 15 bases in between. The germline V gene has CDR1 SGHDN and CDR2 FVKESK. The chain's CDR3 is CASLRGKGNTGELFF. CDR3 nucleotide sequence: TGTGCCAGCCTTAGGGGGAAGGGAAACACCGGGGAGCTGTTTTTT.